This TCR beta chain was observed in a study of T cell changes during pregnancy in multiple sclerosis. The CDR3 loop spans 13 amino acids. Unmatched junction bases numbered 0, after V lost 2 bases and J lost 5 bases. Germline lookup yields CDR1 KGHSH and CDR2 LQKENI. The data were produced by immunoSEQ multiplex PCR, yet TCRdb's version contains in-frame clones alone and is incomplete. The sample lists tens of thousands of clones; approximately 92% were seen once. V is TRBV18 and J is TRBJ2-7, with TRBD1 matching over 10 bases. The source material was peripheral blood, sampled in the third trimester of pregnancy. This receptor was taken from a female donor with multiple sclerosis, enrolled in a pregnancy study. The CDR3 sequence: CASSPGTGDEQYF. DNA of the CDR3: TGTGCCAGCTCACCAGGGACAGGGGACGAGCAGTACTTC.